This passage covers 5 T cell receptor beta chains from one sample sequenced in a study of OX40 agonist ivuxolimab in advanced cancers. Profiling relied on immunoSEQ multiplex PCR, and the TCRdb table lists in-frame clones only, not all of them. This table has 40,000 to 45,000 clones, approximately 80% appearing once. This specimen consisted of CD4+ or CD8+ T cells sorted from blood, obtained in a trial of the OX40 agonist ivuxolimab. The receptors originated from an adult with an advanced solid tumor such as melanoma, head and neck, liver or kidney cancer.

J is TRBJ1-5 and V is TRBV15; no clear D gene. CDR1 is LNHNV and CDR2 is YYDKDF in the germline V gene (reference sequence). Trimming cost V 4 bases and J 1 base, with 11 bases left between them. The CDR3 contains 15 residues. The CDR3 sequence: CATSTEGGSNQPQHF. DNA of the CDR3: TGTGCCACCAGCACCGAGGGTGGCAGCAATCAGCCCCAGCATTTT.

The chain has TRBV7-9 and TRBJ2-7; D may be TRBD1 (6 bases). V dropped 7 bases and J dropped 5 bases, with 21 bases sitting between them. CDR3 length: 15 amino acids. CDR1 is SEHNR and CDR2 is FQNEAQ in the germline V gene (reference sequence). This CDR3 reads CASTKGTGSNHEQYF. The CDR3 nucleotides are TGTGCCAGCACTAAAGGCACAGGGAGCAACCACGAGCAGTACTTC.

The chain recombines TRBV4-2 with TRBJ2-7; 7 bases agree with TRBD1. The CDR3 covers 17 residues. Germline V lookup: CDR1 LGHNA, CDR2 YNFKEQ. Trimming removed 1 base from V and 2 bases from J; junction bases left unmatched: 11. Here the CDR3 reads CASSQVERTGRTYEQYF. The CDR3 coding sequence is TGTGCCAGCAGCCAAGTAGAAAGGACAGGTCGGACCTACGAGCAGTACTTC.

The chain employs TRBV30 and TRBJ2-7, with D perhaps TRBD1 (6 bases). Trimming took 8 bases from V and 4 from J, leaving 21 bases between them. Germline V gene data show CDR1 as GTSNPN and CDR2 as SVGIG (reference sequence). This CDR3 region has 14 residues. CDR3 bases: TGTGCCCTAGCTAGGTGGCAGGGGTTGTACGAGCAGTACTTC. This translates into CALARWQGLYEQYF.

This chain joins TRBV19 and TRBJ2-2; TRBD2 is a possible D gene (5 bases). This CDR3 spans 14 amino acids. V lost 6 bases and J lost 6, with 14 bases in between. Germline CDR1 is LNHDA and CDR2 is SQIVND (reference sequence). The CDR3 coding sequence is TGTGCCAGTAGACCATATGCGGGCGCCGGGGAGCTGTTTTTT. Its translation: CASRPYAGAGELFF.